One and the same sample provided the 16 T cell receptor beta chains below, sequenced in a study of spatial heterogeneity in lung cancer. Time point meaning: sample taken at primary tumor resection. Frozen PBMC, nontumor lung or tumor provided whole RNA, which was sequenced unsorted. TCRdb processed the 5' RACE reads anew with MiXCR; each CDR3 protein has one entry. The data contain tens of thousands of distinct CDR3 sequences, roughly 5% of them singletons. This sample comprised PBMCs, obtained at surgery. All receptors derive from a female donor with early-stage non-small cell lung cancer.

This clonotype was observed at least ten times. The chain has TRBV28 and TRBJ2-7, with 9 bases identical to TRBD1. This CDR3 comprises 14 residues. V dropped 3 bases and J dropped 4; count of bases not matched to a gene: 4. The germline V gene has CDR1 MDHEN and CDR2 SYDVKM. CDR3 coding DNA: TGTGCCAGCAGTTTTGGGACAGGGCGATACGAGCAGTACTTC. Protein: CASSFGTGRYEQYF.

This chain links TRBV5-1 with TRBJ1-1; the D is unclear. The germline V and J ends were trimmed by 5 bases and 5 bases, with 16 bases remaining between them. Germline CDR1 is SGHRS and CDR2 is YFSETQ. CDR3 length: 14 residues. CDR3 in amino acids: CASSSGPTRTEAFF. CDR3 nucleotide sequence: TGCGCCAGCAGTTCAGGTCCAACGAGGACTGAAGCTTTCTTT. The full variable domain, completed using reference TRBV5-1 and TRBJ1-1, is KAGVTQTPRYLIKTRGQQVTLSCSPISGHRSVSWYQQTPGQGLQFLFEYFSETQRNKGNFPGRFSGRQFSNSRSEMNVSTLELGDSALYLCASSSGPTRTEAFFGQGTRLTVV.

This clonotype appeared many times. As DNA, the CDR3 is TGCAGTGCCCCTATCCCGGGGAACACTGAAGCTTTCTTT. It encodes CSAPIPGNTEAFF. The chain carries TRBV20-1 and TRBJ1-1; D is ambiguous. CDR1 and CDR2 (germline): DFQATT, SNEGSKA (reference sequence). The V gene lost 6 bases and the J gene lost 1 base, with 12 bases spanning the gap. The CDR3 has 13 residues.

The gene calls are TRBV6-5 and TRBJ1-4; 9 bases agree with TRBD1. The CDR3 is made up of 14 amino acids. Germline V lookup: CDR1 MNHEY, CDR2 SVGAGI. V lost 7 bases, J lost 8 bases, and 8 bases stayed unmatched. In nucleotides, the CDR3 is TGTGCCAGCAAAGGGACAGGGTTCTTAGAAAAACTGTTTTTT. It specifies CASKGTGFLEKLFF.

Many counts were recorded for this clonotype. The rearrangement uses TRBV3-1 and TRBJ1-4; no firm D call. V lost 0 bases and J lost 4, with 12 bases in between. CDR1 and CDR2 (germline): LGHDT, YNNKEL (reference sequence). This CDR3 region has 16 residues. This CDR3 is CASSQEAGGLNEKLFF. In nucleotides, the CDR3 is TGTGCCAGCAGCCAAGAGGCAGGTGGACTTAATGAAAAACTGTTTTTT.

There are a few counts of this clonotype. The V and J genes are TRBV20-1 and TRBJ1-1; a possible D gene is TRBD1 (5 bases). CDR1 is DFQATT, CDR2 SNEGSKA, per germline (reference sequence). V lost 5 bases to trimming and J lost 1 base, with 17 bases between them. The CDR3 is 15 amino acids. The CDR3 DNA sequence: TGCAGTGCTGGACGAGCAGGGACGGGGAACACTGAAGCTTTCTTT. Residues: CSAGRAGTGNTEAFF.

This clonotype has ten or more counts. The genes are TRBV12-3 or TRBV12-4 and TRBJ1-1; the D gene is possibly TRBD1 (5 bases). Between the trimmed V and J ends, which lost 6 bases and 3 bases, there was a span of 11 bases. This CDR3 has 13 residues. The CDR3: CASSLGLYTEAFF. The CDR3 region has the DNA TGTGCCAGCAGCCTGGGACTGTACACTGAAGCTTTCTTT.

Within the sample, this clonotype is medium-sized. The chain is built from TRBV11-2 and TRBJ2-1, with a possible D match to TRBD2 (5 bases). V was shortened by 5 bases and J by 9 bases, with 11 bases between the two germline ends. This CDR3 is built from 12 residues. Germline CDR1 and CDR2: SGHAT and FQNNGV. The CDR3 region is CASSPTSSEQFF. The CDR3 DNA is TGTGCCAGCAGCCCCACTAGTTCTGAGCAGTTCTTC.

This clonotype was found many times. The chain recombines TRBV20-1 with TRBJ2-3; D perhaps matches TRBD1 (5 bases). The CDR3 has 17 amino acids. CDR1 is DFQATT, CDR2 SNEGSKA, per germline (reference sequence). V was shortened by 3 bases and J by 1 base, with 20 bases between the two germline ends. CDR3 in amino acids: CSASPPGVRAGTDTQYF. CDR3 sequence (DNA): TGCAGTGCTAGCCCGCCCGGTGTCAGGGCAGGCACAGATACGCAGTATTTT.

This clonotype was picked up many times. The gene calls are TRBV27 and TRBJ1-3; D uncertain. V lost 6 bases to trimming and J lost 1 base, with 13 bases between them. CDR1 is MNHEY and CDR2 is SMNVEV in the germline V gene (reference sequence). The CDR3 consists of 15 residues. Here the CDR3 DNA reads TGTGCCAGCAGCCCCTTAGCCGTATCTGGAAACACCATATATTTT. Protein product: CASSPLAVSGNTIYF.

This clonotype was counted ten times or more. This chain joins TRBV9 and TRBJ1-3; no clear D gene. Looked up from germline, CDR1 is SGDLS and CDR2 is YYNGEE. The length of the CDR3 is 15 residues. V dropped 0 bases and J dropped 0 bases, with 7 bases sitting between them. The CDR3 spells CASSVVPDSGNTIYF. The CDR3 nucleotides read TGTGCCAGCAGCGTAGTACCAGACTCTGGAAACACCATATATTTT.

This clonotype was recorded many times. V and J are TRBV5-1 and TRBJ2-2; unclear D gene. The CDR3 consists of 15 residues. The germline V and J ends were trimmed by 4 bases and 0 bases, with 10 bases remaining between them. Looked up from germline, CDR1 is SGHRS and CDR2 is YFSETQ. The CDR3 DNA sequence: TGCGCCAGCAGCCTACTGAGTCCGAACACCGGGGAGCTGTTTTTT. Protein: CASSLLSPNTGELFF.

This clonotype was seen repeatedly, ten times or more. The rearrangement joins TRBV20-1 to TRBJ2-5; unclear D gene. The CDR3 loop spans 12 amino acids. V dropped 0 bases and J dropped 5 bases, with 7 bases sitting between them. Germline CDR1 and CDR2: DFQATT and SNEGSKA (reference sequence). CDR3 DNA sequence: TGCAGTGCTAGAGATAGTTTGGAGACCCAGTACTTC. Its protein is CSARDSLETQYF.

This clonotype has ten or more counts. The chain uses TRBV5-6 and TRBJ2-6; a weak D match, TRBD2 (6 bases). Germline V gene lookup returns CDR1 SGHDT and CDR2 YYEEEE. The CDR3 contains 15 residues. Trimming pared 6 bases from V and 2 bases from J, leaving 12 bases between. The CDR3 region is CASNVWEAGANVLTF. The DNA for the CDR3 is TGTGCCAGCAACGTTTGGGAGGCTGGGGCCAACGTCCTGACTTTC.

This clonotype was seen many times. The chain recombines TRBV9 with TRBJ2-3; the D is unclear. Trimming cost V 0 bases and J 0 bases, with 5 bases left between them. The CDR3 contains 14 residues. Germline CDR1 is SGDLS and CDR2 is YYNGEE. CDR3 protein: CASSVGPSTDTQYF. CDR3 coding DNA: TGTGCCAGCAGCGTAGGACCAAGCACAGATACGCAGTATTTT.

By share, this clonotype counts as medium-sized. The rearrangement uses TRBV28 and TRBJ2-5; the D is unclear. The V end lost 3 bases, the J end lost 0 bases, and 5 bases lay between the germline ends. Germline CDR1 and CDR2: MDHEN and SYDVKM. The CDR3 is 13 amino acids. Here the CDR3 DNA reads TGTGCCAGCAGTTTGCAAAACCAAGAGACCCAGTACTTC. Its protein product is CASSLQNQETQYF.